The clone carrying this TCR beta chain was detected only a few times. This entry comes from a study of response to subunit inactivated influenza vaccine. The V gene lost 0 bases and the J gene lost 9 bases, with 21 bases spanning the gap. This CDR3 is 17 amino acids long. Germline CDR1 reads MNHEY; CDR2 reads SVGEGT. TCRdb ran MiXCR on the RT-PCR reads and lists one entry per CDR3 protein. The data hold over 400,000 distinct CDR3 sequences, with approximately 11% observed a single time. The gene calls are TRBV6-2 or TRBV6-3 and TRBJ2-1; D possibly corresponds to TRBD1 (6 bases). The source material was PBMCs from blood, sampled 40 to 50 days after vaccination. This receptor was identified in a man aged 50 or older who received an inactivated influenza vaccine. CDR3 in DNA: TGTGCCAGCAGTTACTCGACTCTCTCAGGGGTGGTAGGTGAGCAGTTCTTC. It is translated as CASSYSTLSGVVGEQFF.